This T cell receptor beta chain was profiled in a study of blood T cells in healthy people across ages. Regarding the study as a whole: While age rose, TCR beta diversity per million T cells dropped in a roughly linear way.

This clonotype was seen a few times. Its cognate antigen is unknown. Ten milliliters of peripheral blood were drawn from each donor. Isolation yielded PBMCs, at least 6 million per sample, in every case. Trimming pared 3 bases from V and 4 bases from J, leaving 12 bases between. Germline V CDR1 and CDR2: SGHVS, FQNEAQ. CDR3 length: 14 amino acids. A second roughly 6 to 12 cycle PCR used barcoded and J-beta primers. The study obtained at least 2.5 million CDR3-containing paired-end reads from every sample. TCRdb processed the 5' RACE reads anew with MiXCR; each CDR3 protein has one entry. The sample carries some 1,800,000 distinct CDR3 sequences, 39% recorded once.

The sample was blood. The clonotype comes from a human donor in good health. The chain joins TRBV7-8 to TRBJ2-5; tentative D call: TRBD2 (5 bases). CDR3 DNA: TGTGCCAGCAGCTTTAGAGGGCAGAGAGAGACCCAGTACTTC. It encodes CASSFRGQRETQYF.